The 3 T cell receptor beta chains below come from one sample, sequenced in a study of T cells in tumors after PD-1 blockade. Libraries were prepared by immunoSEQ multiplex PCR; TCRdb keeps only in-frame clonotypes and omits some of them. The sample lists about 47,000 clones, 75% to 85% occurring once. Specimen: PBMCs, collected before anti-PD-1 treatment. These TCRs come from a human donor with basal cell carcinoma.

This rearrangement joins TRBV28 to TRBJ1-1; 7 bases fit TRBD1. Germline lookup yields CDR1 MDHEN and CDR2 SYDVKM. The CDR3 extends over 15 amino acids. V was clipped by 5 bases and J by 0 bases; unmatched bases: 6. CDR3 sequence: CASSENRGLNTEAFF. As DNA, the CDR3 is TGTGCCAGCAGTGAGAACAGGGGTCTGAACACTGAAGCTTTCTTT.

The chain employs TRBV5-4 and TRBJ2-7, with TRBD2 identical over 10 bases. The CDR3 is 15 amino acids. After removal of 0 bases from V and 4 bases from J, the junction contained 4 bases not matched to a gene. Germline values: CDR1 SGHNT, CDR2 YYREEE (reference sequence). For the CDR3, the DNA is TGTGCCAGCAGCTTGGGCCTAGCGGGGGAATACGAGCAGTACTTC. Protein: CASSLGLAGEYEQYF.

The gene calls are TRBV27 and TRBJ1-1; D is undetermined. The V end lost 5 bases, the J end lost 6 bases, and 13 bases lay between the germline ends. This CDR3 comprises 13 residues. Germline V gene data show CDR1 as MNHEY and CDR2 as SMNVEV (reference sequence). CDR3 amino acids: CASSLLIGAEAFF. The CDR3 DNA follows: TGTGCCAGCAGTCTCCTTATTGGCGCTGAAGCTTTCTTT.